These 19 T cell receptor beta chains were sequenced from one sample in a study of T cells after posttransplantation cyclophosphamide. The method was immunoSEQ multiplex PCR; TCRdb's version includes in-frame clones alone and lacks a portion of them. The sample was found to contain about 5,700 clones, and every one recurs. Busulfan-fludarabine conditioning, marrow transplant, and cyclophosphamide on days +3 and +4 were administered. The specimen was PBMCs, collected after allogeneic stem cell transplant with posttransplant cyclophosphamide. These receptors were collected from a male patient aged 55 to 69 who received an allogeneic stem cell transplant from a related donor, was CMV-positive, and had no GVHD. Some T cells here may be from the graft donor.

The gene calls are TRBV30 and TRBJ2-1, with 12 bases identical to TRBD2. This CDR3 is built from 16 residues. Germline V gives CDR1 GTSNPN, CDR2 SVGIG (reference sequence). Germline trimming cut 3 bases from V and 3 bases from J; bases unmatched to any gene: 6. The CDR3 is CAWSPGLAGIYNEQFF. The CDR3 DNA reads as TGTGCCTGGAGCCCAGGACTAGCGGGGATCTACAATGAGCAGTTCTTC.

This clone was detected only a few times. The chain joins TRBV18 to TRBJ2-7; a possible D gene is TRBD1 (5 bases). V was trimmed by 3 bases and J by 5 bases, leaving 11 bases between them. The CDR3 covers 13 residues. Germline CDR1 is KGHSH and CDR2 is LQKENI. The CDR3 here is CASSPQGFDEQYF. The CDR3 nucleotides read TGTGCCAGCTCACCCCAGGGATTCGACGAGCAGTACTTC. Full variable domain (outside the CDR3, taken from reference TRBV18 and TRBJ2-7): NAGVMQNPRHLVRRRGQEARLRCSPMKGHSHVYWYRQLPEEGLKFMVYLQKENIIDESGMPKERFSAEFPKEGPSILRIQQVVRGDSAAYFCASSPQGFDEQYFGPGTRLTVT.

This clone showed up just a few times. This chain links TRBV15 with TRBJ1-1; D uncertain. Trimming shortened V by 0 bases and J by 5 bases, and 10 bases separated the two germline ends. Germline V lookup: CDR1 LNHNV, CDR2 YYDKDF (reference sequence). This CDR3 comprises 14 residues. CDR3: CATSRDSMRTEAFF. CDR3 DNA sequence: TGTGCCACCAGCAGAGACAGTATGAGGACTGAAGCTTTCTTT.

This clone showed up many times. V usage is TRBV10-3 and J usage is TRBJ2-7, with TRBD1 identical over 7 bases. Germline V CDR1 and CDR2: ENHRY, SYGVKD. The CDR3 spans 14 residues. V lost 6 bases and J lost 1; bases outside the gene matches: 6. The DNA for the CDR3 is TGTGCCATCAGCGACAGGGCGTCGTCCTACGAGCAGTACTTC. This sequence encodes CAISDRASSYEQYF.

This chain links TRBV28 with TRBJ1-1, with D hard to call. Germline CDR1 reads MDHEN; CDR2 reads SYDVKM. The CDR3 loop spans 14 amino acids. Trimming stripped 2 bases from V and 3 bases from J, with 10 bases between. CDR3 nucleotides: TGTGCCAGCAGTTTAGGTGGTGGAGACACTGAAGCTTTCTTT. Residues: CASSLGGGDTEAFF.

This clone occurred many times. The chain couples TRBV5-4 to TRBJ2-1; D perhaps matches TRBD1 (5 bases). V was trimmed by 2 bases and J by 5 bases, leaving 8 bases between them. The CDR3 contains 13 residues. From germline, CDR1 is SGHNT and CDR2 YYREEE (reference sequence). CDR3 sequence (DNA): TGTGCCAGCAGCTTTGACAGAAACAATGAGCAGTTCTTC. This translates into CASSFDRNNEQFF.

In this sample, this clone turned up a few times. The chain employs TRBV14 and TRBJ2-7; D is perhaps TRBD1 (6 bases). Germline CDR1 and CDR2: SGHDN and FVKESK. The CDR3 covers 20 residues. V was pared by 0 bases and J by 3 bases, with 27 bases between. The CDR3 region has the DNA TGTGCCAGCAGCCAAGAGTGGTATAAAGGGGGAGACTACTCTGGCTACGAGCAGTACTTC. It is translated as CASSQEWYKGGDYSGYEQYF. The full variable domain, rest sourced from reference TRBV14 and TRBJ2-7, is EAGVTQFPSHSVIEKGQTVTLRCDPISGHDNLYWYRRVMGKEIKFLLHFVKESKQDESGMPNNRFLAERTGGTYSTLKVQPAELEDSGVYFCASSQEWYKGGDYSGYEQYFGPGTRLTVT.

This clone has just a few counts. CDR3 region: CASSSGQGAYEQYF. DNA of the CDR3: TGCGCCAGCAGCTCGGGACAGGGGGCATACGAGCAGTACTTC. The V and J genes are TRBV5-1 and TRBJ2-7; 12 nucleotides line up with TRBD1. Germline V CDR1 and CDR2: SGHRS, YFSETQ. The CDR3 is made up of 14 amino acids. The V segment lost 3 bases and the J segment 4 bases; nucleotides outside the gene matches: 2.

In this sample, this clone turned up many times. The rearrangement joins TRBV28 to TRBJ2-7, with a possible D match to TRBD2 (6 bases). Germline V gives CDR1 MDHEN, CDR2 SYDVKM. CDR3 length: 17 residues. V was shortened by 5 bases and J by 7 bases, with 27 bases between the two germline ends. DNA for the CDR3: TGTGCCAGCAGTAGGGACTTCCCTCTCTCCGGAAAGGGAGAGCAGTACTTC. Translation gives CASSRDFPLSGKGEQYF.

In its sample, this clone was seen a few times. The CDR3 is CASSLAGEGEQFF. The CDR3 DNA is TGCGCCAGCAGCTTGGCCGGGGAGGGTGAGCAGTTCTTC. The V gene is TRBV5-1, the J gene TRBJ2-1; 7 bases fit TRBD2. Germline CDR1 is SGHRS and CDR2 is YFSETQ. With 0 bases clipped from V and 9 bases from J, the junction kept 3 bases outside the gene matches. This CDR3 contains 13 residues.

This clone was counted ten times or more. At one end, the junction sequence differs from germline, possibly due to a read error. The rearrangement links TRBV7-7 to TRBJ1-4; the match to TRBD1 covers 8 bases. The length of the CDR3 is 16 residues. Looked up from germline, CDR1 is SSHAT and CDR2 is FNYEAQ (reference sequence). CDR3 protein: CASSQREQGVGEKLFF. Written as DNA, the CDR3 is TGTGCTAGCAGCCAACGGGAACAGGGGGTAGGGGAAAAACTGTTTTTT.

V and J are TRBV7-6 and TRBJ1-4, with 7 bases matching TRBD1. The CDR3 is 14 amino acids. The V gene end was trimmed by 5 bases and the J gene end by 7 bases; junction bases not matched to a gene: 7. Germline loops: CDR1 SGHVS, CDR2 FNYEAQ. The CDR3, as DNA: TGTGCCAGCAGCCTGACAGGGAAGGGTGAAAAACTGTTTTTT. Translating gives CASSLTGKGEKLFF.

This clone is classed as medium-sized (0.01 to 0.1%). V and J are TRBV20-1 and TRBJ1-5, with D possibly being TRBD1 (5 bases). Germline V lookup: CDR1 DFQATT, CDR2 SNEGSKA (reference sequence). This CDR3 is built from 11 residues. Between the trimmed V and J ends, which lost 4 bases and 8 bases, there was a span of 9 bases. CDR3 sequence (DNA): TGCAGTGCTACAGCGGGGGAGCCCCAGCATTTT. Residues: CSATAGEPQHF.

This clone appeared a few times. Relative to the germline gene, one junction end is altered; a read error may explain this. This rearrangement joins TRBV5-1 to TRBJ1-1; perhaps TRBD1 as D (5 bases). CDR1 and CDR2 from the germline V gene are SGHRS and YFSETQ. This CDR3 has 14 residues. This chain's CDR3 is CVSSLRGFGTEAFF. DNA of the CDR3: TGCGTCAGCAGCTTGAGGGGTTTCGGCACTGAAGCTTTCTTT. Variable domain in full (rest from reference TRBV5-1 and TRBJ1-1): KAGVTQTPRYLIKTRGQQVTLSCSPISGHRSVSWYQQTPGQGLQFLFEYFSETQRNKGNFPGRFSGRQFSNSRSEMNVSTLELGDSALYLCVSSLRGFGTEAFFGQGTRLTVV.

This clone has a count of ten or more. The CDR3 spells CASSLAGPGQKNIQYF. CDR3 coding DNA: TGTGCCAGCAGCTTAGCAGGTCCCGGACAGAAAAACATTCAGTACTTC. The chain links TRBV7-2 to TRBJ2-4, with TRBD1 as a possible D gene (6 bases). CDR1 is SGHTA, CDR2 FQGNSA, per germline. Trimming stripped 0 bases from V and 4 bases from J, with 13 bases between. The CDR3 totals 16 residues.

This clone was counted ten times or more. This chain uses TRBV5-1 with TRBJ1-5, with a possible D match to TRBD1 (5 bases). The CDR3 is 14 residues long. Germline V gene data show CDR1 as SGHRS and CDR2 as YFSETQ. V lost 5 bases and J lost 2, with 11 bases in between. The CDR3 nucleotides are TGCGCCAGCAGTTTAGGGGAGGGCAATCAGCCCCAGCATTTT. Its translation is CASSLGEGNQPQHF.

The chain recombines TRBV18 with TRBJ2-7; 11 bases line up with TRBD1. The germline CDR1 and CDR2 sequences are KGHSH and LQKENI. The CDR3 extends over 15 amino acids. V dropped 2 bases and J dropped 2; count of bases not matched to a gene: 2. DNA for the CDR3: TGTGCCAGCTCACCAACGGGACAGGGGGCCTACGAGCAGTACTTC. Translated: CASSPTGQGAYEQYF.

A note on this clone: The junction differs from germline at one of its ends, possibly a read error. The chain recombines TRBV18 with TRBJ2-7; D possibly corresponds to TRBD1 (5 bases). The germline V gene has CDR1 KGHSH and CDR2 LQKENI. The CDR3 has 15 residues. CDR3 DNA: TGTGCCAGCTCGCCACAAGGGGCCCTGGGCAACGAGCAGTACTTC. Residues: CASSPQGALGNEQYF.

This clone was seen at least ten times. The V gene is TRBV5-1, the J gene TRBJ1-1, with TRBD1 matching over 7 bases. V dropped 4 bases and J dropped 1; count of bases not matched to a gene: 7. CDR1 SGHRS and CDR2 YFSETQ come from the germline V gene. The CDR3 has 15 amino acids. CDR3: CASSVTGTENTEAFF. CDR3 bases: TGCGCCAGCAGCGTTACCGGGACAGAGAACACTGAAGCTTTCTTT.